This T cell receptor beta chain stems from a study of blood T cell repertoires in COVID-19. The repertoire was sequenced with immunoSEQ multiplex PCR; TCRdb's copy has only in-frame clones and lacks some. Altogether around 150,000 clones are present, 76% being singletons, with the ten largest covering more than 3.5%. Germline V CDR1 and CDR2: SGHTS, YDEGEE. V lost 3 bases, J lost 1 base, and 13 bases lay in between. This CDR3 is built from 15 residues. This chain uses TRBV5-8 with TRBJ1-1; D is uncertain. The sequence was obtained from a woman at least 80 years old with acute or convalescent COVID-19. The sequencing sample was made of peripheral blood. The CDR3 coding sequence is TGTGCCAGCAGCTCGGGTCATTGGCAGAACACTGAAGCTTTCTTT. Protein: CASSSGHWQNTEAFF.